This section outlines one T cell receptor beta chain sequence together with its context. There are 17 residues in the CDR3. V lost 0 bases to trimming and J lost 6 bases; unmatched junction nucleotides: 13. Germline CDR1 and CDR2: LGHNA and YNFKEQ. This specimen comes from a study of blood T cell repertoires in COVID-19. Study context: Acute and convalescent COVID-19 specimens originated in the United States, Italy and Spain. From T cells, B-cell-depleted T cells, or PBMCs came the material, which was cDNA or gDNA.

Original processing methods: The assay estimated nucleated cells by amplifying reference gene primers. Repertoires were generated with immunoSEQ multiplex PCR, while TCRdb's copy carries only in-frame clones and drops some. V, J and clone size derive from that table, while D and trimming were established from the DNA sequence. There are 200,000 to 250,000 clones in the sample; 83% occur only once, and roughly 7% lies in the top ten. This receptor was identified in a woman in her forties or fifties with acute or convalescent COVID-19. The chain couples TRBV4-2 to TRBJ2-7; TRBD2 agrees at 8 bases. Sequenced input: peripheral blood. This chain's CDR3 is CASSQDWTGGNRGEQYF. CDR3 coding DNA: TGTGCCAGCAGCCAAGATTGGACGGGGGGGAACCGGGGCGAGCAGTACTTC.